The present TCR beta chain was sequenced within a study of T cells expressing NK-cell markers. In the study overall: Sorted CD3+CD56-NKG2C+, CD3+CD56+NKG2C+ and CD3+CD56+NKG2C- T cells supplied the TCR beta repertoires.

Study-level results: Four of the donors also had these clonotypes leading their CD3+CD56-NKG2C+ fraction. NKG2C+ dominant clonotype frequencies in six or seven donors were roughly 1.0-7.0% of CD8+ T cells.

With respect to this clonotype: Its specificity is not known.

After re-calling the 5' RACE reads, TCRdb lists one entry per CDR3 protein, DNA absent. The sample has a few hundred thousand distinct CDR3 sequences. Sequencing was carried out using blood T cells: a sorted CD56 or NKG2C T cell subset, CD4+ or CD8+ T cells, or bulk PBMC T cells (not recorded which). This receptor was taken from a man between 18 and 35 years old in good health.

CDR3 loop: CASSQKTGGYYNEQFF. The chain is built from TRBV12-3 or TRBV12-4 and TRBJ2-1; TCRdb designates TRBD1, a call that cannot be tested without DNA. This CDR3 has 16 residues.